This T cell receptor (beta chain) was sequenced for a study of T cells after yellow fever vaccination. This CDR3 has 13 amino acids. The junction had 2 bases not matched to a gene; V was cut back by 6 bases and J by 2 bases. Germline values: CDR1 DFQATT, CDR2 SNEGSKA (reference sequence). TCRdb re-derived calls from the 5' RACE reads in MiXCR, one entry per CDR3 protein. The table records around 260,000 distinct CDR3 sequences, around 4.9% of them present only once. V and J are TRBV20-1 and TRBJ2-3; 10 nucleotides line up with TRBD2. Here the sequenced sample was CD4+ T cells sorted from PBMCs, taken on the day of the yellow fever booster vaccination. The receptor was derived from a man aged 18 to 30 who received the YFV17D yellow fever vaccine. The CDR3 DNA is TGCAGTGCGGGGACTAGCGCCACAGATACGCAGTATTTT. Amino acids: CSAGTSATDTQYF.